This T cell receptor beta chain is drawn from a study of blood T cell repertoires in COVID-19. Here immunoSEQ multiplex PCR was the method, and the copy in TCRdb shows in-frame clones only, minus some. Of approximately 500,000 clones listed, about 89% are singletons. Seattle researchers signed up patients amid active infection and tracked them longitudinally. Germline CDR1 is MNHEY and CDR2 is SMNVEV (reference sequence). Trimming cost V 0 bases and J 1 base, with 12 bases left between them. The CDR3 loop spans 16 amino acids. The specimen was peripheral blood. The origin of this receptor is a woman aged 50 to 65 with COVID-19, enrolled during active disease. The chain couples TRBV27 to TRBJ1-1; D gene unclear. CDR3 sequence reads: CASSLSKRLENTEAFF. The CDR3 DNA sequence: TGTGCCAGCAGTTTATCGAAGAGGTTAGAGAACACTGAAGCTTTCTTT.